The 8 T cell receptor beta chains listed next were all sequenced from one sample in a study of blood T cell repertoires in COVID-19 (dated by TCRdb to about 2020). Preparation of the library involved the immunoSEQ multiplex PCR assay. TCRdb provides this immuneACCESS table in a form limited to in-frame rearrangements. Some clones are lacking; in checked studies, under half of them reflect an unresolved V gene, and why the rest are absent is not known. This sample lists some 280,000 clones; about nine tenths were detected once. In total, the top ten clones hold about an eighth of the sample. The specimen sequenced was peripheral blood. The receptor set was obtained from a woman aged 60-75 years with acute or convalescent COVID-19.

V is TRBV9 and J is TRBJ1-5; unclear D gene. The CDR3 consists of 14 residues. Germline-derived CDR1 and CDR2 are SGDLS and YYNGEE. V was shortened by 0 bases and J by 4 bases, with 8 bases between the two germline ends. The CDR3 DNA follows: TGTGCCAGCAGCGTAGGACTGTCAAATCAGCCCCAGCATTTT. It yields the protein CASSVGLSNQPQHF. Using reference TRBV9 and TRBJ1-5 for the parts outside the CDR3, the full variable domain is DSGVTQTPKHLITATGQRVTLRCSPRSGDLSVYWYQQSLDQGLQFLIQYYNGEERAKGNILERFSAQQFPDLHSELNLSSLELGDSALYFCASSVGLSNQPQHFGDGTRLSIL.

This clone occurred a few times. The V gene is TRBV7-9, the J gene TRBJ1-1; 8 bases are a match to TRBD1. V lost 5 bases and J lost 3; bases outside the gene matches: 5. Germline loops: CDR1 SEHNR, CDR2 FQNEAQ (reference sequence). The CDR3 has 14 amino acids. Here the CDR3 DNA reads TGTGCCAGCAGCCGACAGGGGTTAGACACTGAAGCTTTCTTT. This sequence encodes CASSRQGLDTEAFF.

The CDR3 loop is CASTVWREGQPQHF. CDR3 DNA: TGTGCCAGCACCGTATGGAGGGAAGGACAGCCCCAGCATTTT. The chain is built from TRBV2 and TRBJ1-5; D is ambiguous. The CDR3 length is 14 residues. The germline V and J ends were trimmed by 7 bases and 7 bases, with 17 bases remaining between them. Germline CDR1 reads SNHLY; CDR2 reads FYNNEI.

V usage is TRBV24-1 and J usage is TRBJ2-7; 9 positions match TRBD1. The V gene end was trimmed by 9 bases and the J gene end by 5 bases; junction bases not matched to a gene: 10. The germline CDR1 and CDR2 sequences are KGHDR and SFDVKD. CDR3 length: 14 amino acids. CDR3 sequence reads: CATHRGQGADEQYF. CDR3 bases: TGTGCCACCCACCGGGGACAGGGAGCAGACGAGCAGTACTTC.

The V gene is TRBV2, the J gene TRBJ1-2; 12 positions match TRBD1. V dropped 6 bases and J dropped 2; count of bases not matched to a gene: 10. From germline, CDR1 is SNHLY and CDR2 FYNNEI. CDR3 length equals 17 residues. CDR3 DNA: TGTGCCAGCAGACTTGGGACAGGGGGCGAGGGGAACTATGGCTACACCTTC. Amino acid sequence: CASRLGTGGEGNYGYTF.

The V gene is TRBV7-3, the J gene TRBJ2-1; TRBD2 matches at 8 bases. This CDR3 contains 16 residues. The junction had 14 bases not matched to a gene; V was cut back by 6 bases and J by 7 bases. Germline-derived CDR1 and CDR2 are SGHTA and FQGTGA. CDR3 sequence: CASSFEGSGRGNEQFF. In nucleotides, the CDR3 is TGTGCCAGCAGTTTCGAGGGCAGCGGGAGAGGAAATGAGCAGTTCTTC.

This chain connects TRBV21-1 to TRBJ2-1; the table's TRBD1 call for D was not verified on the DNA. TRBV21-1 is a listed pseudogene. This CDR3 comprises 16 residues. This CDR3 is CASSKVRDRGLDEQFF. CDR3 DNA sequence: TGTGCCAGCAGCAAAGTCCGGGACAGGGGGCTCGATGAGCAGTTCTTC.

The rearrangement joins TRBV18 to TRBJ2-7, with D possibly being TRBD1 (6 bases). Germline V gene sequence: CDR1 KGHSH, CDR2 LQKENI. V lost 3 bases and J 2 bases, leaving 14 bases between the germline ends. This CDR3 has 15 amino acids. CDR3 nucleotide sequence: TGTGCCAGCTCACCGGGGGCCAGGGGAACCTACGAGCAGTACTTC. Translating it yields CASSPGARGTYEQYF.